This T cell receptor (beta chain) is from a study of HIV-infected children after antiretroviral therapy interruption. About the research overall: Children's median ages were about 9.2 years and 8 years by group.

Documented treatment: PENTA 11 planned treatment interruption arm or continuous ART arm. Participants had taken at least three-drug ART for at least 24 weeks. From thawed PBMCs, naive CD4+ CD45RA+ CD45RO- T cells were sorted. The study's findings and limits: Naive CD4+ CDR3 sharing between time points fell after interruption began.

V lost 2 bases and J lost 6, with 11 bases in between. This CDR3 spans 13 amino acids. CDR1 and CDR2 (germline): GTSNPN, SVGIG (reference sequence). RNA-based 3' RACE libraries used unique molecular identifiers. Using its own MiXCR run on the 3' RACE reads, TCRdb lists one record per CDR3 protein. In the table there are around 41,000 distinct CDR3 sequences, more than 6.5% of which are singletons. In its sample, this clonotype was seen many times. Its target is unknown. This chain uses TRBV30 with TRBJ2-1; a possible D gene is TRBD1 (6 bases). The TCR comes from a pool of human donors with HIV. The material sequenced was CD45RA+ CD4+ T cells from PBMCs, pooled from several time points, taken from a donor given antiretroviral therapy, either interrupted or continuous. Specified subset: naive CD4+ CD45RA+ CD45RO- T cells. The CDR3 sequence is CAWSLGQSNEQFF. CDR3 DNA: TGTGCCTGGAGTCTAGGACAGTCCAATGAGCAGTTCTTC.